This section outlines one T cell receptor beta chain sequence together with its context. This clone was seen just once. Its antigen remains unidentified. Base qualities are not provided; no much larger clone lies one nucleotide away. The source of the sample is a study of blood T cell repertoires in COVID-19 (dated by TCRdb to the early 2020s). With respect to the entire study: Samples covering the acute and convalescent phases of COVID-19 were provided by collaborators in the United States, Italy and Spain. The samples were drawn from the first 160 participants of the ongoing ImmuneRACE study and from more than 1,000 subjects provided by 6 global collaborators. The material from the prospective study consisted of cDNA or gDNA derived from T cells, B-cell-depleted T cells, or PBMCs. The sample metadata nearly always contained a de-identified subject ID, COVID-19 status, age in years and sex. Where HLA class I and class II types were available, the types were taken from metadata supplied by the sample provider, not from assay-based typing. A freely available public database, intended as a resource for researchers studying the immune response to SARS-CoV-2, is where the repertoires were released. Deeply sampled blood TCRbeta repertoires from subjects exposed to, actively infected with, or recovered from COVID-19 were included in the dataset. Broad study findings and their caveats: The amount of clinical and demographic metadata varied by source and participant and was provided uncurated.

The collaborating institutions used their own protocols to collect whole blood in K2EDTA tubes. For TCRbeta analysis, collaborator samples were shipped as frozen whole blood, as isolated PBMCs, or as DNA extracted from either sample type. Trimming takes 5 bases off V and 4 bases off J; junction bases not matched to a gene: 9. Sequences MDHEN (CDR1) and SYDVKM (CDR2) are obtained from the germline V gene. The CDR3 numbers 16 residues from cysteine through phenylalanine. Only the CDR3 DNA is retained, 48 bases long and in frame from the first base. TCRbeta CDR3 regions were amplified from genomic DNA using the immunoSEQ Assay, a bias-controlled multiplex PCR. In the original analysis: Within the assay, amplification of reference gene primers was used to estimate how many nucleated cells each sample contained. Sequence reads were collapsed and filtered to measure the absolute abundance of every unique TCRbeta CDR3 rearrangement. For each sample, productive Simpson clonality was calculated by taking the square root of Simpson's diversity index across productive rearrangements. In its TCRdb copy, this immuneACCESS table keeps in-frame sequences only and misses some clones. Where compared with another copy, unresolved V genes explain less than half of these, and the others have no known cause. V, J and clone size were drawn from that table, and D and trimming were deduced from the DNA. Present in this sample are 360,000 or so clones, about 90% of which were seen just once. The ten largest clones represent 6.5% to 8% of the sample.

This clonotype was sampled from a young man with active or convalescent COVID-19. Sequencing was done on a sample of peripheral blood. The V gene is TRBV28 and the J gene is TRBJ2-5; 11 middle bases align to TRBD1. The CDR3 has the sequence CASSPMDRGRPETQYF. The nucleotide sequence is given as TGTGCCAGCAGTCCAATGGACAGGGGGCGCCCAGAGACCCAGTACTTC.